Shown below are 29 T cell receptor beta chains from a single sample sequenced in a study of yellow fever vaccine responses in identical twins. TCRdb processed the RT-PCR reads anew with MiXCR; each CDR3 protein has one entry. The sample has over 2,000 distinct CDR3 sequences; approximately 78% are singletons. Sequenced here: T cells from blood (PBMCs), unsorted or a sorted subset (not recorded which), sampled before or after yellow fever vaccination (not recorded which). All receptors come from a woman aged 18 to 35 who received the yellow fever vaccine.

The chain carries TRBV2 and TRBJ1-1, with TRBD1 as a possible D gene (6 bases). V was cut by 7 bases and J by 5 bases, with 14 bases left in between. There are 13 residues in the CDR3. The germline V gene has CDR1 SNHLY and CDR2 FYNNEI. For the CDR3, the DNA is TGTGCCAGCACCGTGGCAGGGGAGACTGAAGCTTTCTTT. It translates to CASTVAGETEAFF.

The chain recombines TRBV7-6 with TRBJ2-3, with D tentatively TRBD1 (5 bases). V was pared by 5 bases and J by 2 bases, with 17 bases between. The CDR3 extends over 16 amino acids. Germline V CDR1 and CDR2: SGHVS, FNYEAQ. CDR3 nucleotides: TGTGCCAGCAGCCCACGCTACGGACACGACACAGATACGCAGTATTTT. Translation: CASSPRYGHDTDTQYF.

The rearrangement uses TRBV9 and TRBJ2-1, with D possibly called TRBD1 or TRBD2 (6 bases each). CDR3 length equals 14 residues. Germline lookup yields CDR1 SGDLS and CDR2 YYNGEE. The V end was cut by 0 bases, the J end by 9 bases, with 13 bases between. DNA for the CDR3: TGTGCCAGCAGCGTAGAGGGGGGCCGGGCTGAGCAGTTCTTC. It yields the protein CASSVEGGRAEQFF.

The V and J genes are TRBV5-1 and TRBJ1-1, with D perhaps TRBD1 (5 bases). Deletions cut 1 base from V and 1 base from J, with 11 bases between. The CDR3 totals 15 residues. The V gene's germline CDR1 is SGHRS and CDR2 YFSETQ. This chain's CDR3 is CASSLKGKPNTEAFF. The CDR3, as DNA: TGCGCCAGCAGCTTGAAGGGGAAACCGAACACTGAAGCTTTCTTT. Looking up the rest from reference TRBV5-1 and TRBJ1-1 gives the full variable domain: KAGVTQTPRYLIKTRGQQVTLSCSPISGHRSVSWYQQTPGQGLQFLFEYFSETQRNKGNFPGRFSGRQFSNSRSEMNVSTLELGDSALYLCASSLKGKPNTEAFFGQGTRLTVV.

J is TRBJ1-2 and V is TRBV11-1, with TRBD1 matching over 10 bases. CDR1 SGHAT and CDR2 FQDESV come from the germline V gene (reference sequence). J gave up 3 bases and V 3 bases, and 4 bases lay outside the gene matches. CDR3 length equals 15 residues. The CDR3 spells CASSFDRGRDYGYTF. CDR3 nucleotide sequence: TGTGCCAGCAGCTTCGACAGGGGGCGCGACTATGGCTACACCTTC.

The J gene is TRBJ2-7, the V gene TRBV13; perhaps TRBD2 as D (5 bases). This CDR3 spans 16 amino acids. CDR1 is PRHDT, CDR2 FYEKMQ, per germline (reference sequence). Trimming stripped 4 bases from V and 2 bases from J, with 18 bases between. The CDR3 DNA sequence: TGTGCCAGCAGCTCAACGACGGGGATGTACGCCTACGAGCAGTACGTC. Translated: CASSSTTGMYAYEQYV.

This clonotype occurred once. This chain links TRBV11-1 with TRBJ2-3; TRBD2 aligns across 8 bases. Per germline, CDR1 SGHAT and CDR2 FQDESV (reference sequence). The CDR3 is 15 amino acids. V was clipped by 3 bases and J by 1 base; unmatched bases: 3. The CDR3 region has the DNA TGTGCCAGCAGCTTGGGTAGCGGGGGCACAGATACGCAGTATTTT. This encodes CASSLGSGGTDTQYF.

This clonotype appeared a single time. This sequence joins TRBV7-2 and TRBJ2-7; 9 nucleotides match TRBD2. The CDR3 length is 14 residues. With 3 bases clipped from V and 3 bases from J, the junction kept 3 bases outside the gene matches. Germline lookup yields CDR1 SGHTA and CDR2 FQGNSA. This CDR3 is CASSFLAGRYEQYF. The CDR3 nucleotides are TGTGCCAGCAGCTTCCTAGCGGGGCGCTACGAGCAGTACTTC.

The genes are TRBV13 and TRBJ2-7; D unclear. The CDR3 has 13 amino acids. The germline V and J ends were trimmed by 1 base and 1 base, with 5 bases remaining between them. The germline CDR1 and CDR2 sequences are PRHDT and FYEKMQ (reference sequence). CDR3 region: CASSLDGSYEQYV. CDR3 in DNA: TGTGCCAGCAGCTTAGATGGGTCCTACGAGCAGTACGTC.

The chain joins TRBV5-1 to TRBJ2-2; D is perhaps TRBD1 or TRBD2 (6 bases each). The CDR3 contains 15 residues. Trimming took 1 base from V and 6 from J, leaving 13 bases between them. From germline, CDR1 is SGHRS and CDR2 YFSETQ. CDR3 sequence reads: CASSLWGPGAGELFF. The CDR3 DNA follows: TGCGCCAGCAGCTTGTGGGGGCCGGGGGCCGGGGAGCTGTTTTTT.

V is TRBV28 and J is TRBJ2-7; D tentatively fits TRBD1 or TRBD2 (6 bases each). The CDR3 is made up of 13 amino acids. The V and J ends lost 1 base and 7 bases respectively, with 11 bases between them. Per germline, CDR1 MDHEN and CDR2 SYDVKM. CDR3 sequence (DNA): TGTGCCAGCAGTTTATTCGGGGGCCCGGAGCAGTACTTC. It codes for CASSLFGGPEQYF.

The V call is TRBV12-3 or TRBV12-4, the J call TRBJ2-1; the match to TRBD2 covers 7 bases. J was trimmed by 6 bases and V by 6 bases; bases with no gene match: 11. CDR3 length equals 15 residues. The CDR3 is CASRGGAGTLNEQFF. Written as DNA, the CDR3 is TGTGCCAGCAGGGGGGGAGCGGGAACCCTCAATGAGCAGTTCTTC.

The gene calls are TRBV6-1 and TRBJ2-1; TRBD2 aligns across 11 bases. The CDR3 has 18 amino acids. J gave up 7 bases and V 5 bases, and 16 bases lay outside the gene matches. Germline values: CDR1 MNHNS, CDR2 SASEGT. CDR3 DNA sequence: TGTGCCAGCAGTCCGGGGACTGGGTTGGGGACTAGCGGAAATGAGCAGTTCTTC. Protein product: CASSPGTGLGTSGNEQFF.

The rearrangement joins TRBV20-1 to TRBJ2-7, with D tentatively TRBD1 (5 bases). Trimming removed 7 bases at V and 3 bases at J, with 13 bases between. Per germline, CDR1 DFQATT and CDR2 SNEGSKA (reference sequence). This CDR3 has 12 residues. The CDR3 DNA follows: TGCAGTGTTCAGGGAAGTTTCTACGAGCAGTACTTC. This codes for CSVQGSFYEQYF.

The V call is TRBV2, the J call TRBJ1-5; maybe TRBD1 (5 bases). The CDR3 runs to 17 residues. V lost 2 bases and J 1 base, leaving 15 bases between the germline ends. Germline values: CDR1 SNHLY, CDR2 FYNNEI. CDR3 nucleotide sequence: TGTGCCAGCAGTGAACATGAGGTGGGGGTGAGCAATCAGCCCCAGCATTTT. It encodes CASSEHEVGVSNQPQHF.

The rearrangement links TRBV11-1 to TRBJ1-1, with unresolved D. The CDR3 has 14 residues. Germline-derived CDR1 and CDR2 are SGHAT and FQDESV (reference sequence). The ends were cut back, 2 bases at V and 5 bases at J, with 12 bases in the middle. The CDR3 sequence: CASSLSGRETEAFF. The DNA for the CDR3 is TGTGCCAGCAGCTTATCCGGGCGGGAGACTGAAGCTTTCTTT. Filled out from reference TRBV11-1 and TRBJ1-1, the complete variable domain reads EAEVAQSPRYKITEKSQAVAFWCDPISGHATLYWYRQILGQGPELLVQFQDESVVDDSQLPKDRFSAERLKGVDSTLKIQPAELGDSAMYLCASSLSGRETEAFFGQGTRLTVV.

This clonotype was observed a few times. This sequence joins TRBV5-1 and TRBJ2-1; tentatively, D is TRBD1 (5 bases). Germline CDR1 is SGHRS and CDR2 is YFSETQ. The CDR3 has 12 residues. Trimming took off 2 bases at V and 9 bases at J, with 9 bases between the two ends. CDR3 residues: CASSFTGIEQFF. The CDR3 DNA is TGCGCCAGCAGCTTTACAGGAATTGAGCAGTTCTTC.

The chain combines TRBV11-1 with TRBJ2-1; weak D call: TRBD1 (6 bases). The CDR3 is 16 residues long. Trimming removed 2 bases from V and 5 bases from J, with 16 bases in between. Germline V gives CDR1 SGHAT, CDR2 FQDESV (reference sequence). CDR3 sequence reads: CASSLNRDDGNNEQFF. CDR3 in DNA: TGTGCCAGCAGCTTAAACAGGGACGATGGGAACAATGAGCAGTTCTTC.

This chain links TRBV2 with TRBJ2-3; no firm D call. Looked up from germline, CDR1 is SNHLY and CDR2 is FYNNEI. The CDR3 length is 12 residues. V lost 2 bases to trimming and J lost 2 bases, with 2 bases between them. The DNA of the CDR3 is TGTGCCAGCAGTGAATACACAGATACGCAGTATTTT. Encoded protein: CASSEYTDTQYF.

The V call is TRBV29-1, the J call TRBJ1-1; no clear D gene. With 0 bases removed from V and 1 base from J, the gap between germline ends came to 12 bases. The CDR3 contains 15 residues. CDR1 SQVTM and CDR2 ANQGSEA come from the germline V gene. CDR3 nucleotides: TGCAGCGTTGAAGATCTCTGGGCTGGGAACACTGAAGCTTTCTTT. It translates to CSVEDLWAGNTEAFF.

The chain recombines TRBV29-1 with TRBJ1-5; tentative D call: TRBD1 (6 bases). The ends were cut back, 4 bases at V and 3 bases at J, with 22 bases in the middle. CDR1 is SQVTM, CDR2 ANQGSEA, per germline. CDR3 size: 17 residues. CDR3 DNA sequence: TGCAGCGTTGGAAAGGGCAGGGGTTTTGTTTCCAATCAGCCCCAGCATTTT. This sequence encodes CSVGKGRGFVSNQPQHF.

The chain links TRBV10-1 to TRBJ1-2; D uncertain. This CDR3 is built from 14 residues. Germline CDR1 WNHNN, CDR2 SYGVQD (reference sequence). Deletions cut 0 bases from V and 7 bases from J, with 12 bases between. The CDR3 coding sequence is TGCGCCAGCAGTGAGTCGACCCCCCGGGGTGGCTACACCTTC. It is translated as CASSESTPRGGYTF.

The chain joins TRBV11-1 to TRBJ2-1; 14 bases match TRBD2. Per the germline V gene, CDR1 is SGHAT and CDR2 is FQDESV (reference sequence). Trimming cost V 5 bases and J 8 bases; bases outside gene matches: 5. The CDR3 has 15 amino acids. The chain's CDR3 is CASSRLAGGIDEQFF. CDR3 DNA: TGTGCCAGCAGCCGACTAGCGGGGGGGATAGATGAGCAGTTCTTC.

Only one count was recorded for this clonotype. This chain uses TRBV5-4 with TRBJ1-4; 7 bases align to TRBD1. The V gene end was trimmed by 4 bases and the J gene end by 5 bases; junction bases not matched to a gene: 5. This CDR3 is 14 amino acids long. Germline CDR1 reads SGHNT; CDR2 reads YYREEE (reference sequence). Here the CDR3 DNA reads TGTGCCAGCAGCCTGGACAGGCGGAATGAAAAACTGTTTTTT. Amino acid sequence: CASSLDRRNEKLFF. The full variable domain, rest sourced from reference TRBV5-4 and TRBJ1-4, is ETGVTQSPTHLIKTRGQQVTLRCSSQSGHNTVSWYQQALGQGPQFIFQYYREEENGRGNFPPRFSGLQFPNYSSELNVNALELDDSALYLCASSLDRRNEKLFFGSGTQLSVL.

The genes are TRBV11-2 and TRBJ2-3, with D possibly being TRBD2 (6 bases). There are 14 residues in the CDR3. The V gene lost 4 bases and the J gene lost 5 bases, with 13 bases spanning the gap. Germline V gene lookup returns CDR1 SGHAT and CDR2 FQNNGV. The CDR3 region is CASSSPRGRDTQYF. The CDR3 nucleotides read TGTGCCAGCAGCTCCCCGCGGGGTCGAGATACGCAGTATTTT.

The V call is TRBV2, the J call TRBJ2-1; 8 nucleotides line up with TRBD1. This CDR3 contains 14 residues. With V trimmed by 5 bases and J by 6 bases, 6 bases remained unmatched. CDR1 SNHLY and CDR2 FYNNEI come from the germline V gene. The DNA for the CDR3 is TGTGCCAGCAGTCCCGGACAGGGTATCAATGAGCAGTTCTTC. It encodes CASSPGQGINEQFF.

The genes are TRBV29-1 and TRBJ2-7; TRBD1 matches 8 bases. The CDR3 consists of 15 residues. With 6 bases clipped from V and 2 bases from J, the junction kept 12 bases outside the gene matches. Germline V lookup: CDR1 SQVTM, CDR2 ANQGSEA. The DNA of the CDR3 is TGCAGCGTCCCTATCCGACAGGGGTCAACCTACGAGCAGTACTTC. Protein: CSVPIRQGSTYEQYF.

V gene TRBV9 combines with J gene TRBJ2-1; TRBD2 agrees at 9 bases. V was clipped by 3 bases and J by 1 base; unmatched bases: 2. Germline CDR1 SGDLS, CDR2 YYNGEE. This CDR3 contains 15 residues. CDR3 in amino acids: CASSDTSGSYNEQFF. Written as DNA, the CDR3 is TGTGCCAGCAGCGACACTAGCGGGTCCTACAATGAGCAGTTCTTC.

The chain recombines TRBV6-4 with TRBJ2-1; the match to TRBD2 covers 9 bases. This CDR3 spans 16 amino acids. V shed 5 bases, J shed 1 base, and the junction held 6 bases outside the gene matches. Germline lookup yields CDR1 MRHNA and CDR2 SNTAGT. This CDR3 is CASSPRLADSYNEQFF. The CDR3 nucleotides are TGTGCCAGCAGTCCTAGACTAGCGGATTCCTACAATGAGCAGTTCTTC.